Below, 16 T cell receptor beta chains from the same sample are listed, as sequenced in a study of blood T cell repertoires in COVID-19. TCRdb's copy holds only in-frame clones and misses some; the assay was immunoSEQ multiplex PCR. The data contain about 150,000 clones, about nine tenths of them seen just once; the ten biggest clones take up approximately 5%. The sample taken for sequencing was peripheral blood. The receptors come from a man aged 18 to 35 with COVID-19, enrolled during active disease.

The chain is built from TRBV5-5 and TRBJ2-6; 7 bases map to TRBD2. Trimming removed 1 base from V and 0 bases from J; junction bases left unmatched: 7. The germline V gene has CDR1 SGHKS and CDR2 YYEKEE (reference sequence). This CDR3 has 18 residues. In nucleotides, the CDR3 is TGTGCCAGCAGCTTGAGGCTAGCGGTATTCTCTGGGGCCAACGTCCTGACTTTC. Translating gives CASSLRLAVFSGANVLTF.

This sequence joins TRBV7-9 and TRBJ2-1, with 7 nucleotides matching TRBD2. The CDR3 extends over 15 amino acids. Trimming removed 4 bases from V and 4 bases from J; junction bases left unmatched: 7. CDR1 SEHNR and CDR2 FQNEAQ come from the germline V gene (reference sequence). In nucleotides, the CDR3 is TGTGCCAGCAGCTGGGCGGGGGAATTTTACAATGAGCAGTTCTTC. Translating it yields CASSWAGEFYNEQFF.

This clone was observed a single time. The chain recombines TRBV7-6 with TRBJ2-7, with 10 nucleotides matching TRBD1. This CDR3 region has 15 residues. Germline V CDR1 and CDR2: SGHVS, FNYEAQ. V lost 5 bases to trimming and J lost 3 bases; unmatched junction nucleotides: 7. CDR3 coding DNA: TGTGCCAGCAGCCCAGACCGGGACAGGGGCTACGAGCAGTACTTC. As protein: CASSPDRDRGYEQYF.

The CDR3 reads CASRSDISGNTIYF. CDR3 bases: TGTGCCAGCAGATCGGACATCTCTGGAAACACCATATATTTT. The V and J genes are TRBV7-9 and TRBJ1-3; TRBD1 is a possible D gene (5 bases). The V gene lost 6 bases and the J gene lost 0 bases, with 9 bases spanning the gap. From germline, CDR1 is SEHNR and CDR2 FQNEAQ (reference sequence). The CDR3 loop spans 14 amino acids. The complete variable domain, with remaining parts taken from reference TRBV7-9 and TRBJ1-3, reads DTGVSQNPRHKITKRGQNVTFRCDPISEHNRLYWYRQTLGQGPEFLTYFQNEAQLEKSRLLSDRFSAERPKGSFSTLEIQRTEQGDSAMYLCASRSDISGNTIYFGEGSWLTVV.

V usage is TRBV5-1 and J usage is TRBJ2-7; 7 bases are shared with TRBD1. CDR3 length: 15 residues. The germline CDR1 and CDR2 sequences are SGHRS and YFSETQ. The J segment lost 0 bases and the V segment lost 0 bases, leaving 3 bases of the junction unmatched. The CDR3 DNA reads TGCGCCAGCAGCTTGGCCAGGGGGAGCTCCTACGAGCAGTACTTC. Its translation: CASSLARGSSYEQYF.

This chain connects TRBV28 to TRBJ2-7; 10 bases align to TRBD1. The CDR3 length is 14 residues. Germline loops: CDR1 MDHEN, CDR2 SYDVKM. Trimming removed 5 bases from V and 5 bases from J; junction bases left unmatched: 6. CDR3 sequence reads: CASSAGQGFHEQYF. CDR3 in DNA: TGTGCCAGCAGTGCGGGACAGGGGTTTCACGAGCAGTACTTC.

The chain is built from TRBV7-6 and TRBJ2-7, with D possibly being TRBD1 (5 bases). Germline CDR1 and CDR2: SGHVS and FNYEAQ. The CDR3 sequence is 14 residues long. Trimming shortened V by 1 base and J by 5 bases, and 12 bases separated the two germline ends. CDR3: CASSLDRSPNEQYF. The CDR3 coding sequence is TGTGCCAGCAGCTTAGACAGGTCACCCAACGAGCAGTACTTC.

Points on this clone: At the DNA level, this CDR3 is encoded by other sequences in the same sample as well. In nucleotides, the CDR3 is TGTGCCACCAGTGACTCCAATCAGCCCCAGCATTTT. Its translation is CATSDSNQPQHF. V usage is TRBV24-1 and J usage is TRBJ1-5, with unresolved D. The germline V gene encodes CDR1 KGHDR and CDR2 SFDVKD. The CDR3 totals 12 residues. Trimming left V 4 bases short and J 3 bases short, with 3 bases between.

V and J are TRBV2 and TRBJ1-1; unclear D gene. CDR1 is SNHLY and CDR2 is FYNNEI in the germline V gene. The ends were cut back, 6 bases at V and 3 bases at J, with 17 bases in the middle. This CDR3 spans 15 amino acids. DNA of the CDR3: TGTGCCAGCAGGGTAGTTTTCGGGTTTGACACTGAAGCTTTCTTT. Residues: CASRVVFGFDTEAFF.

The V and J genes are TRBV5-5 and TRBJ2-2, with 11 bases fitting TRBD1. With V trimmed by 4 bases and J by 4 bases, 6 bases remained unmatched. Germline V gene data show CDR1 as SGHKS and CDR2 as YYEKEE (reference sequence). The CDR3 has 16 amino acids. CDR3: CASSGDRGGGTGELFF. In DNA form, the CDR3 reads TGTGCCAGCAGCGGGGACAGGGGGGGAGGCACCGGGGAGCTGTTTTTT.

V is TRBV11-2 and J is TRBJ1-6; TRBD1 might be the D (5 bases). The CDR3 runs to 15 residues. Germline CDR1 reads SGHAT; CDR2 reads FQNNGV. Trimming removed 6 bases from V and 5 bases from J, with 14 bases in between. CDR3 amino acids: CASRSRTLNNSPLHF. In nucleotides, the CDR3 is TGTGCCAGCAGGTCCAGGACACTAAATAATTCACCCCTCCACTTT.

This chain links TRBV5-1 with TRBJ2-7, with 7 bases aligning to TRBD1. V shed 5 bases and J 3 bases; nucleotides not matched to a gene: 11. The CDR3 consists of 15 residues. In germline, CDR1 is SGHRS, CDR2 YFSETQ. This CDR3 is CASRGGTGDLYEQYF. The CDR3, as DNA: TGCGCCAGCAGAGGGGGAACAGGGGATCTCTACGAGCAGTACTTC.

The V and J genes are TRBV7-2 and TRBJ2-2; TRBD1 might be the D (6 bases). The V end lost 2 bases, the J end lost 3 bases, and 7 bases lay between the germline ends. This CDR3 comprises 14 residues. Germline V gene sequence: CDR1 SGHTA, CDR2 FQGNSA. CDR3 residues: CASSLSGDTGELFF. The CDR3 DNA follows: TGTGCCAGCAGCTTATCAGGGGACACCGGGGAGCTGTTTTTT.

The chain couples TRBV6-4 to TRBJ2-2; D possibly corresponds to TRBD2 (5 bases). The germline V gene encodes CDR1 MRHNA and CDR2 SNTAGT. V lost 8 bases and J lost 1, with 5 bases in between. CDR3 length equals 12 residues. The CDR3 is CASGGNTGELFF. CDR3 nucleotide sequence: TGTGCCAGCGGAGGGAACACCGGGGAGCTGTTTTTT.

This clone was picked up a small number of times. The gene calls are TRBV5-4 and TRBJ2-2; 7 bases line up with TRBD2. CDR1 and CDR2 (germline): SGHNT, YYREEE (reference sequence). Losses at the gene ends were 1 base for V and 1 base for J; bases not matched to a gene: 1. This CDR3 spans 15 amino acids. In DNA, the CDR3 is TGTGCCAGCAGCTTGCGGGGGGTGAACACCGGGGAGCTGTTTTTT. Protein sequence: CASSLRGVNTGELFF.

V gene TRBV3-1 (or the pseudogene TRBV3-2) combines with J gene TRBJ2-7; 11 nucleotides line up with TRBD1. J lost 5 bases, V lost 1 base, and 4 bases had no gene match. This CDR3 has 15 residues. In germline, CDR1 is LGHDT, CDR2 YNNKEL (reference sequence). The CDR3 region is CASSQVRTGGHEQYF. DNA for the CDR3: TGTGCCAGCAGCCAAGTTAGGACAGGGGGCCACGAGCAGTACTTC.